This passage covers 21 T cell receptor beta chains from one sample sequenced in a study of blood T cell repertoires in COVID-19. Produced via immunoSEQ multiplex PCR; TCRdb's table is partial and in-frame only. The data show around 160,000 clones, roughly 80% seen once. Sequences were obtained from peripheral blood. The receptors shown here come from a human donor with acute or convalescent COVID-19. The donor label of this sample is uncertain.

J is TRBJ2-5 and V is TRBV10-2; D not certain. CDR3 length equals 12 residues. Germline lookup yields CDR1 WSHSY and CDR2 SAAADI. Trimming took 3 bases from V and 5 from J, leaving 7 bases between them. The DNA for the CDR3 is TGCGCCAGCAGTGATTCTAGTGAGACCCAGTACTTC. Translated: CASSDSSETQYF.

This clone was picked up a small number of times. The chain uses TRBV27 and TRBJ1-1; 7 bases fit TRBD1. Germline lookup yields CDR1 MNHEY and CDR2 SMNVEV (reference sequence). The CDR3 runs 13 residues. J lost 10 bases, V lost 5 bases, and 10 bases had no gene match. CDR3 sequence (DNA): TGTGCCAGCAGTCCATTGACAGGGCGCGGAGCTTTCTTT. Its protein is CASSPLTGRGAFF.

The chain has TRBV6-1 and TRBJ1-2; a possible D gene is TRBD1 (5 bases). Looked up from germline, CDR1 is MNHNS and CDR2 is SASEGT. V was pared by 2 bases and J by 3 bases, with 13 bases between. This CDR3 has 15 residues. CDR3 sequence: CASSETGLPDYGYTF. The CDR3 nucleotides read TGTGCCAGCAGTGAAACGGGACTGCCGGACTATGGCTACACCTTC.

This clone was picked up a small number of times. The V call is TRBV2, the J call TRBJ2-4, with D maybe TRBD2 (7 bases). CDR3 length: 12 amino acids. Germline lookup yields CDR1 SNHLY and CDR2 FYNNEI. The V and J ends lost 6 bases and 6 bases respectively, with 9 bases between them. The DNA for the CDR3 is TGTGCCAGCAGAGGGGGGGTAAACATTCAGTACTTC. Translation gives CASRGGVNIQYF.

The CDR3 nucleotides are TGTGCCAGCCAACTCCGGGACAGCCAGCGCTCACCCCTCCACTTT. Encoded protein: CASQLRDSQRSPLHF. V and J are TRBV2 and TRBJ1-6, with 7 bases lining up with TRBD1. Germline CDR1 is SNHLY and CDR2 is FYNNEI. After removal of 8 bases from V and 10 bases from J, the junction contained 14 bases not matched to a gene. The CDR3 has 15 amino acids.

The genes are TRBV27 and TRBJ2-3; D uncertain. V lost 3 bases to trimming and J lost 3 bases, with 10 bases between them. Germline-derived CDR1 and CDR2 are MNHEY and SMNVEV (reference sequence). The CDR3 is made up of 14 amino acids. CDR3: CASSFQVQTDTQYF. For the CDR3, the DNA is TGTGCCAGCAGTTTCCAGGTACAGACAGATACGCAGTATTTT.

This clone was seen a few times. The J gene is TRBJ2-1, the V gene TRBV2, with TRBD2 matching 13 bases. CDR1 and CDR2 (germline): SNHLY, FYNNEI. After removal of 5 bases from V and 7 bases from J, the junction contained 8 bases not matched to a gene. There are 16 residues in the CDR3. CDR3 loop: CASSTGTSGEGNEQFF. The CDR3 coding sequence is TGTGCCAGCAGTACTGGGACTAGCGGGGAAGGTAATGAGCAGTTCTTC.

The rearrangement joins TRBV6-5 to TRBJ1-2; D not resolved. Trimming pared 6 bases from V and 1 base from J, leaving 15 bases between. The CDR3 length is 15 residues. Germline V gene data show CDR1 as MNHEY and CDR2 as SVGAGI. CDR3 protein: CASSPDLGDNYGYTF. Written as DNA, the CDR3 is TGTGCCAGCAGCCCGGACTTGGGAGATAACTATGGCTACACCTTC.

V usage is TRBV13 and J usage is TRBJ1-3, with D maybe TRBD1 (6 bases). The germline V gene has CDR1 PRHDT and CDR2 FYEKMQ (reference sequence). The V and J ends lost 0 bases and 3 bases respectively, with 9 bases between them. This CDR3 has 15 residues. CDR3 coding DNA: TGTGCCAGCAGCTTAGGACAGGGCGGTGGAAACACCATATATTTT. Protein sequence: CASSLGQGGGNTIYF.

The chain is built from TRBV6-2 or TRBV6-3 and TRBJ2-7; 7 bases are a match to TRBD1. The CDR3 runs to 14 residues. V gave up 4 bases and J gave up 2 bases; unmatched junction bases: 5. The germline V gene has CDR1 MNHEY and CDR2 SVGEGT. The CDR3 region has the DNA TGTGCCAGCAGTTCCCCGACAGGGACCTACGAGCAGTACGTC. It yields the protein CASSSPTGTYEQYV.

This clone appeared a single time. V gene TRBV18 combines with J gene TRBJ2-1; 9 bases match TRBD2. V was clipped by 2 bases and J by 9 bases; unmatched bases: 11. Germline V gives CDR1 KGHSH, CDR2 LQKENI. The CDR3 has 16 amino acids. The CDR3: CASSPYGTSTISEQFF. The CDR3 DNA is TGTGCCAGCTCACCATACGGGACTAGCACGATAAGTGAGCAGTTCTTC.

The V and J genes are TRBV6-1 and TRBJ1-5; D remains unclear. The CDR3 totals 16 residues. Trimming removed 1 base from V and 6 bases from J, with 16 bases in between. Per germline, CDR1 MNHNS and CDR2 SASEGT. CDR3 in amino acids: CASSEVLGSPRQPQHF. The CDR3, as DNA: TGTGCCAGCAGTGAAGTTCTGGGCTCGCCCCGTCAGCCCCAGCATTTT.

The chain has TRBV6-4 and TRBJ2-3; the D gene is possibly TRBD2 (5 bases). V lost 3 bases and J 4 bases, leaving 8 bases between the germline ends. The germline V gene encodes CDR1 MRHNA and CDR2 SNTAGT. This CDR3 contains 13 residues. CDR3 sequence reads: CASSDSRADTQYF. The CDR3 nucleotides are TGTGCCAGCAGTGATTCGCGGGCAGATACGCAGTATTTT.

V is TRBV7-8 and J is TRBJ1-1; no clear D gene. The germline V and J ends were trimmed by 5 bases and 5 bases, with 9 bases remaining between them. This CDR3 has 12 residues. Germline values: CDR1 SGHVS, CDR2 FQNEAQ. CDR3 in amino acids: CASSPMRTEAFF. The CDR3 nucleotides are TGTGCCAGCAGCCCTATGCGGACTGAAGCTTTCTTT.

The chain couples TRBV9 to TRBJ1-2; the D is unclear. The CDR3 has 14 residues. V shed 4 bases and J shed 4 bases, with 14 bases lying between them. The germline V gene encodes CDR1 SGDLS and CDR2 YYNGEE. In DNA form, the CDR3 reads TGTGCCAGCAGCCTGGGAGGTTTGGGCTATGGCTACACCTTC. Amino acid sequence: CASSLGGLGYGYTF.

The chain joins TRBV29-1 to TRBJ1-2, with D perhaps matching TRBD1 (6 bases). Germline V lookup: CDR1 SQVTM, CDR2 ANQGSEA. The CDR3 sequence is 14 residues long. The ends were cut back, 0 bases at V and 7 bases at J, with 15 bases in the middle. This CDR3 is CSVEDPGVIGGYTF. For the CDR3, the DNA is TGCAGCGTTGAAGATCCAGGGGTAATTGGTGGCTACACCTTC. The full variable domain, completed using reference TRBV29-1 and TRBJ1-2, is SAVISQKPSRDICQRGTSLTIQCQVDSQVTMMFWYRQQPGQSLTLIATANQGSEATYESGFVIDKFPISRPNLTFSTLTVSNMSPEDSSIYLCSVEDPGVIGGYTFGSGTRLTVV.

This clone is a singleton in its sample. The chain uses TRBV5-4 and TRBJ2-3, with a weak D call TRBD1 (5 bases). The CDR3 loop spans 15 amino acids. V was cut by 1 base and J by 2 bases, with 11 bases left in between. Germline CDR1 reads SGHNT; CDR2 reads YYREEE (reference sequence). CDR3 in DNA: TGTGCCAGCAGCTTGCCAGGGTCTAACACAGATACGCAGTATTTT. Its protein is CASSLPGSNTDTQYF.

The chain has TRBV2 and TRBJ2-7; D may be TRBD2 (6 bases). CDR1 is SNHLY and CDR2 is FYNNEI in the germline V gene. The V gene lost 8 bases and the J gene lost 4 bases, with 12 bases spanning the gap. There are 12 residues in the CDR3. Written as DNA, the CDR3 is TGTGCCAGCCGGGACTCTAGGTACGAGCAGTACGTC. It specifies CASRDSRYEQYV.

The gene calls are TRBV20-1 and TRBJ2-1; 9 bases fit TRBD2. The V gene end was trimmed by 6 bases and the J gene end by 16 bases; junction bases not matched to a gene: 4. The CDR3 covers 9 residues. The germline V gene has CDR1 DFQATT and CDR2 SNEGSKA (reference sequence). The chain's CDR3 is CSAGLADFF. CDR3 DNA sequence: TGCAGTGCGGGACTAGCCGACTTCTTC.

The table lists this clone with a few counts. CDR3 loop: CAISKASGGPENEQFF. The CDR3 nucleotides read TGTGCCATCAGTAAGGCTAGCGGGGGGCCTGAAAATGAGCAGTTCTTC. This chain joins TRBV10-3 and TRBJ2-1; 11 nucleotides line up with TRBD2. The CDR3 is 16 amino acids. V lost 5 bases to trimming and J lost 7 bases; unmatched junction nucleotides: 10. Germline V lookup: CDR1 ENHRY, CDR2 SYGVKD.

V and J are TRBV30 and TRBJ1-2; 8 bases are a match to TRBD1. The length of the CDR3 is 13 residues. J gave up 7 bases and V 3 bases, and 7 bases lay outside the gene matches. Germline V gives CDR1 GTSNPN, CDR2 SVGIG (reference sequence). The CDR3 protein is CAWRDRAWSGYTF. The CDR3 DNA reads as TGTGCCTGGAGGGACAGGGCCTGGAGTGGCTACACCTTC.